This record looks at one TCR beta chain sequence and its context. In this sample, this clone turned up once. This receptor's antigen is unknown. Base quality data are lacking; no much larger clone is found one base away. The source of the sample is a study of B cell selection in AIRE deficiency (dated by TCRdb to about 2019). Concerning the study at large: A comparison of TCRbeta repertoires of sorted blood CD4+ conventional T cells and regulatory T cells was made between AIRE-deficient patients and healthy controls. The TCR-sequenced cohort comprised about five AIRE-deficient APECED patients and about five healthy control donors.

Here is what the overall study found, with its caveats: Shared Treg sequences had shorter CDR3s, which reflects a bias toward rearrangements containing few non-templated nucleotide insertions. Tconv and Treg cells from AIRE-deficient patients showed TCRBV gene usage, CDR3 length and TCR diversity similar to those of healthy donors. Among 3,500 to 4,500 shared Treg TCRbeta sequences, approximately 30% were shared exclusively among healthy donors and over 7% exclusively among patients, which suggests that Treg selection is less efficient in the absence of AIRE. Only TCRbeta chains were sequenced, and around 37% of shared healthy-donor Treg sequences were also present in healthy Tconv cells, possibly due to differing TCRalpha chains. About a third of the Treg TCRbeta sequences shared among healthy donors were found in patient Tconv cells, which suggests that Treg-biased clones were diverted into the Tconv compartment.

TCRbeta chain sequencing was performed with the immunoSEQ platform. As for how the authors treated the data: When Treg repertoires were pooled, 45,000 to 60,000 distinct TCRbeta sequences were obtained from patients and roughly 9.6x10^4 from healthy donors. Public Treg TCRbeta sequences were defined as those shared by two or more individuals and were then searched for in Tconv repertoires. To test for differences between groups, Mann-Whitney U tests with Bonferroni-Dunn correction were run in GraphPad Prism 7.03. TCRdb carries this immuneACCESS record with in-frame sequences only. Its versions omit some clonotypes, under half of them owing to an unresolved V gene in the studies checked, with the rest unexplained. The V and J calls and clone size are taken from that table; D and trimming were inferred from the DNA. This sample holds roughly 22,000 clones; about 95% were observed only once. The ten most abundant clones make up about 2% of the sample.

Cut back by 5 bases and 4 bases, the V and J ends lie 7 bases apart. Its CDR3 holds 11 amino acids, cysteine through phenylalanine. Of all the DNA, just the CDR3 is kept, 33 bases in frame from base 1. The germline V gene (reference sequence) specifies GTSNPN as CDR1 and SVGIG as CDR2. For sorting, regulatory T cells were defined as CD4+CD25hiCD127low/negative cells. APECED syndrome was present in the AIRE-deficient patients. Tconv and Treg cells for TCRbeta sequencing were sorted on a FACSAria flow cytometer. Sorted cells were collected in 5-ml round-bottom polystyrene tubes, and dry cell pellets were stored frozen at -80 degrees C prior to sequencing.

Here the chain combines TRBV30 and TRBJ2-3, with no confidently assigned D gene. The sequence was collected from a human donor with AIRE deficiency. The sequencing input was Tregs sorted from PBMCs. The CDR3 in this case is CAWGWSDTQYF. The sequenced DNA is TGTGCCTGGGGTTGGTCAGATACGCAGTATTTT. The variable domain in full, with residues beyond the CDR3 obtained from the reference TRBV30 and TRBJ2-3 genes, is SQTIHQWPATLVQPVGSPLSLECTVEGTSNPNLYWYRQAAGRGLQLLFYSVGIGQISSEVPQNLSASRPQDRQFILSSKKLLLSDSGFYLCAWGWSDTQYFGPGTRLTVL.